The rows below give T cell receptor beta chains drawn from one sample of a study of blood T cells in healthy people across ages. TCRdb reprocessed the 5' RACE reads with MiXCR, giving one entry per CDR3 protein. The sample yields 1.5 million to 2 million distinct CDR3 sequences, about 50% seen once. Source material: blood. Every receptor here comes from a woman in her thirties or forties in good health. The CDR3 runs from the conserved cysteine through the conserved F or W.

v_call cdr3_aa
TRBV20-1 CSASVLESTDTQYF
TRBV11-2 CASSPQVLRWEETQYF
TRBV7-3 CASSAATRGDTQYF
TRBV6-5 CASSPPYEGYGYTF
TRBV27 CASSRVLARGTDTQYF
TRBV7-9 CASSFGDYEQFF
TRBV7-2 CASSPARAYQETQYF
TRBV6-2/TRBV6-3 CASSLPSNLGVNEQFF
TRBV28 CASRPATGGHEQYF
TRBV7-2 CASSLVPPPGPSLNEQFF
TRBV20-1 CSALTRLEIYEQYF
TRBV7-8 CASSQVLGTNEQFF
TRBV20-1 CSARDNSRAEQYF
TRBV11-2 CASSQEALPADTQYF
TRBV7-2 CASSSLWNSPLHF
TRBV28 CASRDRGMDETQYF
TRBV4-3 CASSPGSGTDTQYF
TRBV12-3/TRBV12-4 CASSPIAGVSYEQYF
TRBV20-1 CSATQAGGPHFEQYF
TRBV11-1 CASREQPAGSYNEQFF
TRBV20-1 CSARGGFGGPNYGYTF
TRBV28 CASSLGGTGGANVLTF
TRBV27 CASSCTSGESYEQYF
TRBV20-1 CSAGGGNQPQHF
TRBV4-1 CASSQEWGRSGPQYF
TRBV6-5 CASSYSFANPPDTQYF
TRBV20-1 CSADRDYTYGQYF
TRBV3-1 CASSPYPGPKTYEQYF
TRBV4-1 CASSQVRWGVFGYTF
TRBV11-2 CASSPQTSGRDTQYF
TRBV20-1 CSGGEVNEQFF
TRBV7-2 CASSLVSREQYF
TRBV7-2 CASSLATSGGYQETQYF
TRBV25-1 CASSHSNRGLTDTQYF
TRBV19 CASSIGVRRGERLGDEQFF
TRBV4-2 CASSQGTSGIYEQYF
TRBV7-9 CASNVGETTYGYTF
TRBV4-3 CASSQGPPSGSTDTQYF